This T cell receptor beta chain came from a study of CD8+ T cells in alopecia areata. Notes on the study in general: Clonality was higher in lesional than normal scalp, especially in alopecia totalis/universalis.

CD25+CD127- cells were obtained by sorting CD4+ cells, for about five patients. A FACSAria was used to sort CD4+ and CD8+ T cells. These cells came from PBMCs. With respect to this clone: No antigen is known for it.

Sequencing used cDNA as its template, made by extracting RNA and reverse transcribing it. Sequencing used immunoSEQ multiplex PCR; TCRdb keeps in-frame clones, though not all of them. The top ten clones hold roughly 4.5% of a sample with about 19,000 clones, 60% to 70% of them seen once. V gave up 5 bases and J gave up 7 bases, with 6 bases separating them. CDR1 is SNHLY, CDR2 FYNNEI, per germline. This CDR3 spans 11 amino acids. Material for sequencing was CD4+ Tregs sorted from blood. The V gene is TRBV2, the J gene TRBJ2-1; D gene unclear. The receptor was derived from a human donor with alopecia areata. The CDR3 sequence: CASSTRNEQFF. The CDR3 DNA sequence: TGTGCCAGCAGTACGAGGAATGAGCAGTTCTTC.